These 8 T cell receptor beta chains were all obtained from the same sample, sequenced in a study of blood T cell repertoires in COVID-19. Method: immunoSEQ multiplex PCR; TCRdb's copy keeps in-frame clones and lacks some. The table has 150,000 or so clones, 84% seen once; the top ten hold approximately 40%. Sequenced: peripheral blood. All receptors come from a human donor in a cohort sampled during active COVID-19.

This clone was found a few times. V gene TRBV6-2 or TRBV6-3 combines with J gene TRBJ1-5, with D hard to call. The ends were cut back, 0 bases at V and 2 bases at J, with 8 bases in the middle. CDR3 length: 15 residues. Germline CDR1 reads MNHEY; CDR2 reads SVGEGT. This CDR3 is CASSYSRTGNQPQHF. The CDR3 nucleotides read TGTGCCAGCAGTTACTCGAGAACAGGCAATCAGCCCCAGCATTTT.

The V and J genes are TRBV7-9 and TRBJ2-2; no definite D call. V shed 5 bases and J shed 5 bases, with 21 bases lying between them. The CDR3 length is 17 residues. CDR1 SEHNR and CDR2 FQNEAQ come from the germline V gene (reference sequence). In DNA, the CDR3 is TGTGCCAGCAGCCCGAGAACAGCTAAAAGGTGGACCGGGGAGCTGTTTTTT. Translating gives CASSPRTAKRWTGELFF.

This chain joins TRBV10-3 and TRBJ2-1; tentative D call: TRBD2 (5 bases). The germline CDR1 and CDR2 sequences are ENHRY and SYGVKD. The V and J ends lost 0 bases and 10 bases respectively, with 7 bases between them. The CDR3 consists of 12 residues. CDR3 sequence: CAISESSGEQFF. CDR3 nucleotide sequence: TGTGCCATCAGTGAGTCAAGCGGCGAGCAGTTCTTC.

The V and J genes are TRBV9 and TRBJ2-3, with 8 bases matching TRBD2. The CDR3 runs to 15 residues. Germline-derived CDR1 and CDR2 are SGDLS and YYNGEE. After removal of 0 bases from V and 3 bases from J, the junction contained 3 bases not matched to a gene. The DNA for the CDR3 is TGTGCCAGCAGCGTAGACGCGGGAGGTACAGATACGCAGTATTTT. It translates to CASSVDAGGTDTQYF.

The chain uses TRBV2 and TRBJ2-7; TRBD2 matches 7 bases. This CDR3 is 13 amino acids long. Germline loops: CDR1 SNHLY, CDR2 FYNNEI. The V and J ends lost 8 bases and 4 bases, in that order; junction bases with no gene match: 8. The CDR3 nucleotides read TGTGCCAGCGGGGGGGACCTCGGGTACGAGCAGTACGTC. It specifies CASGGDLGYEQYV.

The CDR3 coding sequence is TGTGCCAGTATTGCAGGGGGCTTAACTAACTATGGCTACACCTTC. This codes for CASIAGGLTNYGYTF. The V call is TRBV19, the J call TRBJ1-2; the match to TRBD1 covers 8 bases. Germline lookup yields CDR1 LNHDA and CDR2 SQIVND (reference sequence). Losses at the gene ends were 7 bases for V and 0 bases for J; bases not matched to a gene: 7. The CDR3 loop spans 15 amino acids.

The chain employs TRBV5-4 and TRBJ2-3; D is unresolved. With 4 bases removed from V and 3 bases from J, the gap between germline ends came to 12 bases. This CDR3 is built from 14 residues. The germline V gene encodes CDR1 SGHNT and CDR2 YYREEE (reference sequence). CDR3 residues: CASSARAQTDTQYF. CDR3 sequence (DNA): TGTGCCAGCAGCGCTAGAGCCCAAACAGATACGCAGTATTTT.

The J gene is TRBJ2-7, the V gene TRBV6-1; D ambiguous. The ends were cut back, 3 bases at V and 5 bases at J, with 8 bases in the middle. Looked up from germline, CDR1 is MNHNS and CDR2 is SASEGT. The CDR3 runs 12 residues. CDR3 protein: CASSDLSHEQYV. DNA of the CDR3: TGTGCCAGCAGTGATCTATCGCACGAGCAGTACGTC.